Listed below are T cell receptor beta chains from one sample, sequenced in a study of blood T cell repertoires in COVID-19. Profiled with immunoSEQ multiplex PCR; TCRdb holds only in-frame clones, not every one. Altogether 50,000 or so clones are present, almost 90% being singletons, with the ten largest covering less than 15%. The sample comprised peripheral blood. The receptors shown here come from a man between 60 and 75 years old with active COVID-19. Each CDR3 is given with its conserved first and last residue.

>TRBJ2-7|TRBV28
CASSFGQISEQYF
>TRBJ2-7|TRBV6-1
CASSEEYRGDEQYF
>TRBJ2-2|TRBV24-1
CATSDPQITGELFF
>TRBJ2-3|TRBV7-3
CASSWRGGRHTDTQYF
>TRBJ2-7|TRBV5-4
CASSLQGAWEQYF
>TRBJ2-7|TRBV6-1
CASSDTWDSSYEQYF
>TRBJ1-5|TRBV27
CASSLFLGRGDQPQHF
>TRBJ2-5|TRBV2
CASSEQGGYQETQYF
>TRBJ2-1|TRBV20-1
CSASLGLAGVYEQFF
>TRBJ2-5|TRBV11-3
CASSSGTGEQETQYF